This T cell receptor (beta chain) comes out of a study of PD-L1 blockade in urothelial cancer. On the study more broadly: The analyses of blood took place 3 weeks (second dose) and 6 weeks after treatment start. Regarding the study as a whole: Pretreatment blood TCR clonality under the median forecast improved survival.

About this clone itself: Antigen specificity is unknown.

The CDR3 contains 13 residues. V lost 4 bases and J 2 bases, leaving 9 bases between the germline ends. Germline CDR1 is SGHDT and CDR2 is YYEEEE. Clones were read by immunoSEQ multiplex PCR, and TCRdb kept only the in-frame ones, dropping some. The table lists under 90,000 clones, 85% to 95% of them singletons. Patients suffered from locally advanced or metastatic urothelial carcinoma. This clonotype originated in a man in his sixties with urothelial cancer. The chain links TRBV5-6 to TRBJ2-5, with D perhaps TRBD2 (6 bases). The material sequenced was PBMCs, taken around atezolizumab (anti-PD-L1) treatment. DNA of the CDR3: TGTGCCAGCAGCGATCGGGGGCAAGAGACCCAGTACTTC. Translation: CASSDRGQETQYF. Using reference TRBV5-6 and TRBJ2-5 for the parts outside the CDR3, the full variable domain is DAGVTQSPTHLIKTRGQQVTLRCSPKSGHDTVSWYQQALGQGPQFIFQYYEEEERQRGNFPDRFSGHQFPNYSSELNVNALLLGDSALYLCASSDRGQETQYFGPGTRLLVL.